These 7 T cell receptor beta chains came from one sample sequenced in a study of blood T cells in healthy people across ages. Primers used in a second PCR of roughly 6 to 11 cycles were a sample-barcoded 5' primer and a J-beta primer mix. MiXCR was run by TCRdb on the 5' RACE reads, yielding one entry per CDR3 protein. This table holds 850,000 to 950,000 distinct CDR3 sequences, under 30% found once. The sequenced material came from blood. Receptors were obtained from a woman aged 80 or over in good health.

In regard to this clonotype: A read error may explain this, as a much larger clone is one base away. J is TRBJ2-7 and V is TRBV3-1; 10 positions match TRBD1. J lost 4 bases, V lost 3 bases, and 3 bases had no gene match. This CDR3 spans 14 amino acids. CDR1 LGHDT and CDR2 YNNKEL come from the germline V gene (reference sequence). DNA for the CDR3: TGTGCCAGCAGCCAGGGACAGGGGACATACGAGCAGTACGTC. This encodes CASSQGQGTYEQYV.

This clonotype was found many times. For the CDR3, the DNA is TGTGCCAGCAGTCCCCGGCGGGGGACTAGCACAGATACGCAGTATTTT. It codes for CASSPRRGTSTDTQYF. The chain joins TRBV6-6 to TRBJ2-3; 7 bases align to TRBD2. V lost 5 bases to trimming and J lost 0 bases; unmatched junction nucleotides: 8. The CDR3 consists of 16 residues. Germline V gives CDR1 MNHNY, CDR2 SVGAGI (reference sequence).

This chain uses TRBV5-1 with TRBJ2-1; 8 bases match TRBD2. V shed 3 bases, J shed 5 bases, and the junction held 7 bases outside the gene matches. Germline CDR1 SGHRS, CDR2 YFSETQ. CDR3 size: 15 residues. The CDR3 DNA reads TGCGCCAGCAGCTCCCAGCGGGAGATCGACAATGAGCAGTTCTTC. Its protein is CASSSQREIDNEQFF. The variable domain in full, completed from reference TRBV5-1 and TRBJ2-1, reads KAGVTQTPRYLIKTRGQQVTLSCSPISGHRSVSWYQQTPGQGLQFLFEYFSETQRNKGNFPGRFSGRQFSNSRSEMNVSTLELGDSALYLCASSSQREIDNEQFFGPGTRLTVL.

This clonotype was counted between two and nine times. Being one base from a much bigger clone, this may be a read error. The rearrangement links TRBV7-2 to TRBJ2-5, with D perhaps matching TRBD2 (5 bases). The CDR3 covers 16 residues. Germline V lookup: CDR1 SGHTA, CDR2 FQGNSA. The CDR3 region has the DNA TGTGCCAGCAGCTTAGAGCATAGGAGGTACCAAGAGACCGAGTACTTC. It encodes CASSLEHRRYQETEYF.

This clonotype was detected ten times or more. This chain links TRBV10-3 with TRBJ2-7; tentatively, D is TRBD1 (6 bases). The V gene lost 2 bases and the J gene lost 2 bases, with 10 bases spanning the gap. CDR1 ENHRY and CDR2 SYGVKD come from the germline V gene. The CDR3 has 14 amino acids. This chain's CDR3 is CAISEGDIAYEQYF. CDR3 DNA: TGTGCCATCAGTGAGGGGGACATCGCCTACGAGCAGTACTTC.

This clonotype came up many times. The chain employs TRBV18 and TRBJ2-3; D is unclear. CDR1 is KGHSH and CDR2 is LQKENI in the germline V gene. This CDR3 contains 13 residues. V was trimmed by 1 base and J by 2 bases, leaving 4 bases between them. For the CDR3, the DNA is TGTGCCAGCTCACCACTCTCCACAGATACGCAGTATTTT. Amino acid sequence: CASSPLSTDTQYF.

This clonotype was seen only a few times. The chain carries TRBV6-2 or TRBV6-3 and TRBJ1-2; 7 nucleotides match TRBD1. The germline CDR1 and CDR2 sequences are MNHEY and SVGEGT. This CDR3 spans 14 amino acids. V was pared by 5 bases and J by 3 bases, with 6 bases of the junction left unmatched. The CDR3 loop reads CASSDDRAYYGYTF. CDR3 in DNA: TGTGCCAGCAGTGATGACAGGGCGTACTATGGCTACACCTTC.